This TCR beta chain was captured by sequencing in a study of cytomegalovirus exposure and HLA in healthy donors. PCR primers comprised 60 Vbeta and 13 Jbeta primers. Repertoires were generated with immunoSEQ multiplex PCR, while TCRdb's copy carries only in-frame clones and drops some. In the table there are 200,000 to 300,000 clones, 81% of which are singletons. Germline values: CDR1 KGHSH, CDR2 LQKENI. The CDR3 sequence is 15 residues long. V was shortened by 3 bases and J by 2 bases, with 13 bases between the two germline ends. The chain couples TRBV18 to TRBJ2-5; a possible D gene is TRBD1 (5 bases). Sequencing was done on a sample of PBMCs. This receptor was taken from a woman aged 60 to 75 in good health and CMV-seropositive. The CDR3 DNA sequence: TGTGCCAGCTCACCCAGGACATCCCTGCAAGAGACCCAGTACTTC. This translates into CASSPRTSLQETQYF.